The entry that follows covers one T cell receptor beta chain sequence. What it binds is unknown. This specimen belongs to a study of post-analysis software for immune sequencing data. Built from TCR beta cDNA, the libraries had unique molecular identifiers in them. From the PCR reads, TCRdb called clonotypes with MiXCR, one entry per CDR3 protein. This table holds approximately 570,000 distinct CDR3 sequences, about 40% found once. General study points: With TRBV5-6, TRBV5-1 and TRBV20-1 included, 5 or 6 TRBV segments were more frequent in patients than in controls.

Per the germline V gene, CDR1 is MGHRA and CDR2 is YSYEKL. V was clipped by 4 bases and J by 5 bases; unmatched bases: 8. The CDR3 extends over 15 amino acids. Sequencing input: blood. V gene TRBV4-1 combines with J gene TRBJ1-1; 9 positions agree with TRBD1. This clonotype was obtained from a girl under 18 with multiple sclerosis. The CDR3 sequence: CASSREQGARTEAFF. Written as DNA, the CDR3 is TGCGCCAGCAGCCGGGAACAGGGGGCAAGAACTGAAGCTTTCTTT.